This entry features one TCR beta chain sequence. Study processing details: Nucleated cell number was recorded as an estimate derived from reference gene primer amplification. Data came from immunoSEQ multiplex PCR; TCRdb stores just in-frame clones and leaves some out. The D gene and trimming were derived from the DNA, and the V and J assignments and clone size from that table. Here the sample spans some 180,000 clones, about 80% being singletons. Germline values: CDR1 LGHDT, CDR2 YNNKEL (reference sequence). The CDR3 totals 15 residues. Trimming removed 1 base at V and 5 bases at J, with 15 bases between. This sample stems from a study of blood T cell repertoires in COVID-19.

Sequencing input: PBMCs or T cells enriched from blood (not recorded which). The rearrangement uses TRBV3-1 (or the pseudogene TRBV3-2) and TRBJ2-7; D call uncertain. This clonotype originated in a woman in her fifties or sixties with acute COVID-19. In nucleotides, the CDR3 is TGTGCCAGCAGCCAAGCCTTCCAGCGCTTCCACGAGCAGTACTTC. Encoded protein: CASSQAFQRFHEQYF.